The 21 T cell receptor beta chains presented below share a single source sample, sequenced in a study of metastatic and nonmetastatic thyroid tumors. All patients reached thyroid surgery having received no treatment beforehand. TCRdb called clones again from the PCR reads with MiXCR. This table holds some 40,000 clones, 16% found once. The specimen sequenced was blood. The receptor source for this set is a female donor with papillary thyroid cancer or a benign thyroid nodule (not recorded which). Some clones in this sample may be carry-over from other donors' samples.

This clone was observed at least ten times. The chain is built from TRBV20-1 and TRBJ1-5, with 12 bases lining up with TRBD1. The CDR3 is 18 amino acids. The ends lost 0 bases at V and 4 bases at J; junction bases unmatched: 10. CDR1 and CDR2 (germline): DFQATT, SNEGSKA (reference sequence). The CDR3: CSARDRGQGADWNQPQHF. DNA for the CDR3: TGCAGTGCTAGAGATAGGGGACAGGGGGCGGATTGGAATCAGCCCCAGCATTTT.

The sample holds many counts of this clone. The chain carries TRBV2 and TRBJ1-1, with D perhaps TRBD1 (5 bases). The CDR3 totals 15 residues. Germline V CDR1 and CDR2: SNHLY, FYNNEI. V was clipped by 3 bases and J by 4 bases, with 15 bases between them. CDR3 in DNA: TGTGCCAGCAGTGAGCAGGGTAGTATCGGCACTGAAGCTTTCTTT. It encodes CASSEQGSIGTEAFF.

This clone was detected ten times or more. This chain links TRBV6-1 with TRBJ1-3; 8 nucleotides agree with TRBD1. J lost 0 bases, V lost 6 bases, and 4 bases had no gene match. The CDR3 extends over 15 amino acids. Germline V gene data show CDR1 as MNHNS and CDR2 as SASEGT. CDR3 DNA: TGTGCCAGCAGATCCGACAGGGGCTCTGGAAACACCATATATTTT. Translated: CASRSDRGSGNTIYF.

This clone was recorded many times. The rearrangement uses TRBV6-1 and TRBJ2-1; TRBD2 aligns across 13 bases. Germline values: CDR1 MNHNS, CDR2 SASEGT. This CDR3 comprises 19 residues. With 0 bases clipped from V and 1 base from J, the junction kept 6 bases outside the gene matches. CDR3 sequence: CASSEAGLAGKLSYNEQFF. The DNA of the CDR3 is TGTGCCAGCAGTGAAGCGGGACTAGCGGGAAAGCTTTCCTACAATGAGCAGTTCTTC.

The rearrangement joins TRBV10-2 to TRBJ2-7; 9 nucleotides align to TRBD1. Unmatched junction bases numbered 5, after V lost 1 base and J lost 4 bases. This CDR3 spans 15 amino acids. Germline loops: CDR1 WSHSY, CDR2 SAAADI. The CDR3 here is CASSEYGTGLYEQYF. The DNA of the CDR3 is TGCGCCAGCAGTGAGTACGGGACAGGGTTATACGAGCAGTACTTC.

Comment on this clone: Being one base from a much bigger clone, this may be a read error. V usage is TRBV10-3 and J usage is TRBJ2-1; the D is unclear. The V and J ends lost 6 bases and 0 bases respectively, with 9 bases between them. CDR1 and CDR2 from the germline V gene are ENHRY and SYGVKD. The CDR3 consists of 14 residues. CDR3: CAIRGRNSYNEQFF. The DNA of the CDR3 is TGTGCCATCAGGGGCAGAAACTCCTACAATGAGCAGTTCTTC.

V gene TRBV11-1 combines with J gene TRBJ2-1; 11 bases align to TRBD2. The CDR3 totals 16 residues. The junction had 7 bases not matched to a gene; V was cut back by 8 bases and J by 1 base. Germline V gene data show CDR1 as SGHAT and CDR2 as FQDESV (reference sequence). The CDR3 here is CASVTSGVASYNEQFF. CDR3 in DNA: TGTGCCAGCGTGACTAGCGGGGTGGCTTCCTACAATGAGCAGTTCTTC.

This clone was seen ten or more times. The chain couples TRBV28 to TRBJ2-2; D gene ambiguous. This CDR3 contains 13 residues. V lost 10 bases, J lost 0 bases, and 9 bases lay in between. Germline V gives CDR1 MDHEN, CDR2 SYDVKM. The CDR3 DNA sequence: TGTGCCACTCACGTAACGAACACCGGGGAGCTGTTTTTT. Residues: CATHVTNTGELFF.

A remark on this clone: A much bigger clone sits one base away, suggesting this may be a read error. The sample has other DNA sequences that encode this CDR3 too. The chain has TRBV9 and TRBJ1-1; D possibly corresponds to TRBD1 (5 bases). Germline V gene sequence: CDR1 SGDLS, CDR2 YYNGEE. Trimming removed 5 bases at V and 4 bases at J, with 18 bases between. The length of the CDR3 is 15 residues. CDR3 sequence reads: CASRPTRAWSTEAFF. The CDR3 nucleotides read TGTGCCAGCAGGCCGACCAGGGCTTGGTCCACTGAAGCTTTCTTT.

This clone was seen a few times. Being one base from a much bigger clone, this may be a read error. Other DNA sequences within the sample encode an identical CDR3. The rearrangement uses TRBV12-5 and TRBJ2-1, with D uncertain. The CDR3 runs 19 residues. Looked up from germline, CDR1 is LGHNT and CDR2 is FRNRAP. With 4 bases removed from V and 0 bases from J, the gap between germline ends came to 22 bases. The CDR3 loop reads CASGWVRAGDYSSYNEQFF. The CDR3 DNA follows: TGTGCTAGTGGTTGGGTTCGGGCTGGAGATTACAGCTCCTACAATGAGCAGTTCTTC.

This clone was recorded many times. CDR3 in amino acids: CAIGGLADTGELFF. Written as DNA, the CDR3 is TGTGCCATCGGTGGGCTAGCGGACACCGGGGAGCTGTTTTTT. The chain has TRBV10-3 and TRBJ2-2, with 7 nucleotides matching TRBD2. The CDR3 length is 14 residues. V shed 8 bases, J shed 3 bases, and the junction held 6 bases outside the gene matches. Looked up from germline, CDR1 is ENHRY and CDR2 is SYGVKD.

This clone has a count of ten or more. The chain has TRBV5-5 and TRBJ2-3; possible D gene TRBD2, 6 bases. This CDR3 comprises 14 residues. The V end lost 0 bases, the J end lost 1 base, and 6 bases lay between the germline ends. Germline V gene data show CDR1 as SGHKS and CDR2 as YYEKEE (reference sequence). CDR3 amino acids: CASSLAGGTDTQYF. The CDR3, as DNA: TGTGCCAGCAGCTTGGCGGGGGGCACAGATACGCAGTATTTT.

V gene TRBV15 combines with J gene TRBJ2-1, with a possible D match to TRBD2 (6 bases). V was clipped by 4 bases and J by 4 bases, with 20 bases between them. Germline V lookup: CDR1 LNHNV, CDR2 YYDKDF (reference sequence). This CDR3 is 17 amino acids long. The CDR3 sequence: CATSITYGTEGYNEQFF. The CDR3 nucleotides read TGTGCCACCAGCATAACATACGGGACGGAGGGATACAATGAGCAGTTCTTC. Full variable domain (remainder filled in from reference TRBV15 and TRBJ2-1): DAMVIQNPRYQVTQFGKPVTLSCSQTLNHNVMYWYQQKSSQAPKLLFHYYDKDFNNEADTPDNFQSRRPNTSFCFLDIRSPGLGDTAMYLCATSITYGTEGYNEQFFGPGTRLTVL.

The chain uses TRBV5-4 and TRBJ2-3, with 11 bases aligning to TRBD2. The germline V gene has CDR1 SGHNT and CDR2 YYREEE (reference sequence). The length of the CDR3 is 16 residues. V dropped 0 bases and J dropped 5; count of bases not matched to a gene: 5. Here the CDR3 DNA reads TGTGCCAGCAGCTTGGTGGGACTAGCGGTATTAGATACGCAGTATTTT. Translating it yields CASSLVGLAVLDTQYF.

A word on this clone: A much larger clone is a single base away; this may be a read error. The chain employs TRBV11-2 and TRBJ1-5; D unresolved. The CDR3 extends over 16 amino acids. CDR1 and CDR2 from the germline V gene are SGHAT and FQNNGV. The DNA for the CDR3 is TGTGCCAGCAGCTTAGAGGGTCGGGGTAGCAATCAGCCCGAGCATTTT. Encoded protein: CASSLEGRGSNQPEHF. The full variable domain, in which reference TRBV11-2 and TRBJ1-5 provide the parts outside the CDR3, is EAGVAQSPRYKIIEKRQSVAFWCNPISGHATLYWYQQILGQGPKLLIQFQNNGVVDDSQLPKDRFSAERLKGVDSTLKIQPAKLEDSAVYLCASSLEGRGSNQPEHFGDGTRLSIL.

The V gene is TRBV30, the J gene TRBJ2-7; weak D call: TRBD1 (5 bases). Trimming stripped 0 bases from V and 0 bases from J, with 9 bases between. CDR3 length: 14 residues. The germline gives CDR1 GTSNPN, CDR2 SVGIG (reference sequence). CDR3 DNA sequence: TGTGCCTGGAGTGTAGGGGCCCTCTCCTACGAGCAGTACTTC. It specifies CAWSVGALSYEQYF.

This clone was seen a handful of times. Sequence at one end of the junction differs from germline and may be a read error. The chain links TRBV6-4 to TRBJ2-1, with D perhaps TRBD1 (5 bases). In germline, CDR1 is MRHNA, CDR2 SNTAGT. This CDR3 contains 13 residues. The CDR3 region has the DNA TGTGCCAGCAGTTACAGGTGGCACAATGAGCATTTCTTC. This translates into CASSYRWHNEHFF.

This clone was counted many times. This chain joins TRBV12-3 or TRBV12-4 and TRBJ1-1; maybe TRBD1 (6 bases). Trimming cost V 7 bases and J 7 bases, with 16 bases left between them. The CDR3 contains 13 residues. The CDR3 DNA reads TGTGCCAGCACTCAAGAAGGGGGAGGTGAAGCTTTCTTT. Amino acids: CASTQEGGGEAFF.

The chain links TRBV30 to TRBJ2-5; 7 bases line up with TRBD2. Germline V gene lookup returns CDR1 GTSNPN and CDR2 SVGIG (reference sequence). The J segment lost 5 bases and the V segment lost 2 bases, leaving 5 bases of the junction unmatched. The CDR3 totals 13 residues. CDR3 region: CAWSTSVRETQYF. CDR3 DNA sequence: TGTGCCTGGAGTACTAGCGTCAGGGAGACCCAGTACTTC.

The chain recombines TRBV18 with TRBJ1-2; D remains unclear. Trimming took off 6 bases at V and 6 bases at J, with 17 bases between the two ends. CDR1 and CDR2 from the germline V gene are KGHSH and LQKENI. CDR3 length: 14 residues. The CDR3 nucleotides read TGTGCCAGCTCCCCCTTTTGGGTGGCCGATGGCTACACCTTC. Encoded protein: CASSPFWVADGYTF.

This clone is medium-sized in the sample. V usage is TRBV27 and J usage is TRBJ2-7; no firm D call. The germline V gene encodes CDR1 MNHEY and CDR2 SMNVEV (reference sequence). V dropped 4 bases and J dropped 4 bases, with 8 bases sitting between them. CDR3 length equals 12 residues. The CDR3 region is CASSYPGYEQYF. CDR3 sequence (DNA): TGTGCCAGCAGTTATCCGGGTTACGAGCAGTACTTC.